This T cell receptor beta chain was sequenced for a study of Ad26.COV2.S vaccination and SARS-CoV-2 variants. About the research overall: Intramuscular Ad26.COV2.S at 5x10^10 or 1x10^11 viral particles.

In the case of this clone: Its antigen is undetermined.

Regarding the study as a whole: Responses of T cells in total may have been underestimated by the TCR breadth and depth analyses. The breadth of spike-specific CD8+ and CD4+ T cell responses after vaccination was reportedly substantial.

Generated by immunoSEQ multiplex PCR, the TCRdb table keeps only in-frame clones and is missing some. This repertoire shows under 400,000 clones, over 75% found once; its top ten account for roughly 3.6%. CDR1 is KGHSH and CDR2 is LQKENI in the germline V gene. Trimming removed 3 bases at V and 3 bases at J, with 6 bases between. The length of the CDR3 is 12 residues. Specified treatment: 15 to 20 received Ad26.COV2.S at low or high dose, single or two shots; about five received placebo; per-sample allocation not given. Material that was analyzed had been drawn on day 63 after the first vaccine or placebo injection. An adult of 18-55 years in Boston served as donor.

The chain carries TRBV18 and TRBJ2-7; D remains ambiguous. The source is a person aged 18 to 59 who received the Ad26.COV2.S COVID-19 vaccine or a placebo. This material consisted of peripheral blood, taken in a trial of Ad26.COV2.S vaccine versus placebo. CDR3 coding DNA: TGTGCCAGCTCACCCGGCTACTACGAGCAGTACTTC. It yields the protein CASSPGYYEQYF.